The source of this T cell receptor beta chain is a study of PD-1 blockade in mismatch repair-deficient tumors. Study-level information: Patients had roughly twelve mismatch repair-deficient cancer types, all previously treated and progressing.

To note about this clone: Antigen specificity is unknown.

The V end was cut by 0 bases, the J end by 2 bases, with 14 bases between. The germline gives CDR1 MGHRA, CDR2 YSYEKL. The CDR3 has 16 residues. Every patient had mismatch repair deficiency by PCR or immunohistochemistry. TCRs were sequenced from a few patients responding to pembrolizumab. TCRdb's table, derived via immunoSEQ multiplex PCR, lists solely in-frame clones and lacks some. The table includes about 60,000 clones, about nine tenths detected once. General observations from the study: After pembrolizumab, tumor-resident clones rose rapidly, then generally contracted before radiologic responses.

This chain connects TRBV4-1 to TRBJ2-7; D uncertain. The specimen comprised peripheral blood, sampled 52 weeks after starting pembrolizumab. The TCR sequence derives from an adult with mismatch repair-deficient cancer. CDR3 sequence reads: CASSQEHLAATYEQYF. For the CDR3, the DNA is TGCGCCAGCAGCCAAGAACATCTGGCAGCAACCTACGAGCAGTACTTC.